This T cell receptor (beta chain) was sequenced in a study of T cell responses to AZD1222 COVID-19 vaccine. The protocol was immunoSEQ multiplex PCR, while the TCRdb copy is restricted to in-frame clones and leaves out a portion. The sample holds approximately 220,000 clones, about 93% seen once. Study conclusions and caveats: Receipt of two AZD1222 doses was followed by a rise in Spike-specific TCR breadth and depth. Baseline testing showed seropositivity in only 5 or 6 AZD1222 recipients. Sampling captured repertoires only after the peak T cell response. There were mostly white British donors and more females than males, and clonal diversity was possibly underestimated.

As for this clone: Its target is unknown.

Germline V gene lookup returns CDR1 LGHDT and CDR2 YNNKEL (reference sequence). The ends were cut back, 6 bases at V and 6 bases at J, with 11 bases in the middle. This CDR3 comprises 13 residues. This TCR came from an adult in good health. The specimen comprised peripheral blood, sampled on day 0 of MenACWY control vaccination. The rearrangement joins TRBV3-1 (or the pseudogene TRBV3-2) to TRBJ2-2, with D possibly TRBD2 on 5 matching bases. CDR3 sequence: CASSLLVSGELFF. CDR3 nucleotides: TGTGCCAGCAGTCTACTAGTGTCCGGGGAGCTGTTTTTT.